The 25 T cell receptor beta chains given below trace back to one sample, sequenced in a study of cytomegalovirus exposure and HLA in healthy donors. The PCR contained 60 Vbeta and 13 Jbeta primers. The assay was immunoSEQ multiplex PCR, and TCRdb's table has in-frame clones only and misses some. Its table lists approximately 190,000 clones. The source material was PBMCs. The receptors stem from a man aged 25 to 40 in good health and CMV-seronegative.

CDR3 region: CASSLVGGLAGTDTQYF. The CDR3 DNA sequence: TGTGCCAGCAGCTTAGTCGGCGGACTAGCGGGCACAGATACGCAGTATTTT. The chain carries TRBV7-9 and TRBJ2-3; 10 nucleotides line up with TRBD2. Germline V gene lookup returns CDR1 SEHNR and CDR2 FQNEAQ (reference sequence). V shed 1 base and J 1 base; nucleotides not matched to a gene: 5. The CDR3 is 17 amino acids.

About this clone itself: A read error may produce the germline difference seen at one junction end. The rearrangement joins TRBV25-1 to TRBJ2-7; D perhaps matches TRBD1 (5 bases). The germline gives CDR1 MGHDK, CDR2 SYGVNS. This CDR3 is 14 amino acids long. DNA of the CDR3: TGTGCCAGCAGGCTTACGGACACACCCTACGGGCAGTACTTC. This encodes CASRLTDTPYGQYF.

This chain connects TRBV14 to TRBJ2-2; 8 bases agree with TRBD1. Unmatched junction bases numbered 15, after V lost 4 bases and J lost 2 bases. CDR3 length equals 19 residues. Germline CDR1 reads SGHDN; CDR2 reads FVKESK. Here the CDR3 reads CASSPQTDRARRNTGELFF. The CDR3 region has the DNA TGTGCCAGCAGCCCCCAGACGGACAGGGCGAGGAGAAACACCGGGGAGCTGTTTTTT.

The chain links TRBV23-1 to TRBJ1-5, with 7 bases that match TRBD1. TRBV23-1 belongs to the ORF category, with a function that is uncertain. V lost 11 bases to trimming and J lost 2 bases; unmatched junction nucleotides: 3. The CDR3 is 12 amino acids. The CDR3 is CARTGCNQPQHF. The DNA for the CDR3 is TGCGCCCGGACAGGATGCAATCAGCCCCAGCATTTT.

The chain uses TRBV15 and TRBJ2-7; D perhaps matches TRBD1 (6 bases). Germline V lookup: CDR1 LNHNV, CDR2 YYDKDF (reference sequence). The V gene lost 5 bases and the J gene lost 6 bases, with 14 bases spanning the gap. This CDR3 has 13 amino acids. In DNA form, the CDR3 reads TGTGCCACCAGCCAGGTGGGGGCGCTCGAGCAGTACTTC. This translates into CATSQVGALEQYF.

This rearrangement joins TRBV11-3 to TRBJ1-1; D gene ambiguous. V was trimmed by 6 bases and J by 2 bases, leaving 10 bases between them. This CDR3 is 13 amino acids long. Germline assignment: CDR1 SGHNT and CDR2 YENEEA. For the CDR3, the DNA is TGTGCCAGCAGTAGGCAGGATAACACTGAAGCTTTCTTT. This translates into CASSRQDNTEAFF.

The genes are TRBV18 and TRBJ1-1, with unresolved D. The CDR3 has 15 amino acids. CDR1 is KGHSH and CDR2 is LQKENI in the germline V gene. V was trimmed by 3 bases and J by 0 bases, leaving 11 bases between them. The CDR3 DNA reads TGTGCCAGCTCACCTCTTAGCGGTTTGAACACTGAAGCTTTCTTT. Encoded protein: CASSPLSGLNTEAFF.

The CDR3 protein is CASSILNTGELFF. DNA for the CDR3: TGCGCCAGCAGTATCCTGAACACCGGGGAGCTGTTTTTT. The gene calls are TRBV10-1 and TRBJ2-2; D remains ambiguous. The CDR3 has 13 residues. CDR1 is WNHNN and CDR2 is SYGVQD in the germline V gene (reference sequence). The V end was cut by 5 bases, the J end by 1 base, with 5 bases between.

V and J are TRBV29-1 and TRBJ2-7; 9 bases match TRBD1. Trimming took 6 bases from V and 3 from J; bases not matched to a gene: 9. CDR1 is SQVTM and CDR2 is ANQGSEA in the germline V gene. This CDR3 has 14 residues. The CDR3 DNA sequence: TGCAGCGTGCGACCGGGACAGGGCATCTACGAGCAGTACTTC. Translation: CSVRPGQGIYEQYF.

The gene calls are TRBV19 and TRBJ2-2, with 7 bases that match TRBD2. CDR1 LNHDA and CDR2 SQIVND come from the germline V gene (reference sequence). With V trimmed by 5 bases and J by 8 bases, 5 bases remained unmatched. There are 13 residues in the CDR3. The CDR3 loop reads CASSFLAAGELFF. CDR3 nucleotides: TGTGCCAGTAGTTTCCTAGCGGCGGGGGAGCTGTTTTTT.

CDR3 sequence reads: CASRPFISVGSYNEQFF. The CDR3 DNA sequence: TGTGCCAGCAGACCCTTTATTAGCGTGGGCTCCTACAATGAGCAGTTCTTC. The genes are TRBV14 and TRBJ2-1; TRBD2 is a possible D gene (5 bases). CDR3 length: 17 amino acids. V lost 6 bases and J lost 0, with 18 bases in between. In germline, CDR1 is SGHDN, CDR2 FVKESK.

CDR3 protein: CASSPPDRGAGRLYEQYF. CDR3 coding DNA: TGCGCCAGCAGCCCGCCGGACAGGGGGGCGGGGCGGCTTTACGAGCAGTACTTC. The J gene is TRBJ2-7, the V gene TRBV4-1; 10 bases fit TRBD1. Germline V lookup: CDR1 MGHRA, CDR2 YSYEKL. The length of the CDR3 is 18 residues. V lost 4 bases to trimming and J lost 4 bases; unmatched junction nucleotides: 16.

The chain links TRBV4-3 to TRBJ2-2; TRBD2 is a possible D gene (6 bases). Germline V gene data show CDR1 as LGHNA and CDR2 as YSLEER. The CDR3 extends over 16 amino acids. The V gene lost 6 bases and the J gene lost 0 bases, with 14 bases spanning the gap. The CDR3 sequence: CASSQSGPANTGELFF. Written as DNA, the CDR3 is TGCGCCAGCAGTCAGAGCGGGCCCGCGAACACCGGGGAGCTGTTTTTT.

The genes are TRBV6-5 and TRBJ2-7; D is perhaps TRBD1 (6 bases). Germline-derived CDR1 and CDR2 are MNHEY and SVGAGI. Between the trimmed V and J ends, which lost 0 bases and 5 bases, there was a span of 11 bases. The CDR3 totals 14 residues. The CDR3 region is CASSYSYRVNEQYF. DNA of the CDR3: TGTGCCAGCAGTTACTCTTACAGGGTCAACGAGCAGTACTTC.

J is TRBJ1-1 and V is TRBV6-5; maybe TRBD1 (5 bases). The CDR3 sequence is 14 residues long. V was clipped by 2 bases and J by 4 bases, with 11 bases between them. CDR1 is MNHEY, CDR2 SVGAGI, per germline. The CDR3 reads CASSYGGTGTEAFF. CDR3 coding DNA: TGTGCCAGCAGTTACGGGGGGACGGGCACTGAAGCTTTCTTT.

The chain employs TRBV5-4 and TRBJ2-7; D might be TRBD2 (5 bases). Between the trimmed V and J ends, which lost 2 bases and 0 bases, there was a span of 9 bases. The germline V gene encodes CDR1 SGHNT and CDR2 YYREEE (reference sequence). The CDR3 contains 14 residues. The CDR3 sequence: CASSFTGISYEQYF. The CDR3 DNA sequence: TGTGCCAGCAGCTTCACCGGGATCTCCTACGAGCAGTACTTC.

The chain's CDR3 is CASSRTGIANTEAFF. The CDR3 DNA follows: TGTGCCAGCAGCCGAACCGGGATTGCGAACACTGAAGCTTTCTTT. This rearrangement joins TRBV7-3 to TRBJ1-1, with D unresolved. V was pared by 5 bases and J by 1 base, with 14 bases between. The CDR3 loop spans 15 amino acids. Germline CDR1 is SGHTA and CDR2 is FQGTGA.

V is TRBV19 and J is TRBJ1-1; D remains ambiguous. Germline V lookup: CDR1 LNHDA, CDR2 SQIVND (reference sequence). V lost 4 bases and J lost 0, with 12 bases in between. There are 15 residues in the CDR3. CDR3 residues: CASSSPGDMNTEAFF. CDR3 in DNA: TGTGCCAGTAGTAGCCCGGGTGATATGAACACTGAAGCTTTCTTT.

The V and J genes are TRBV27 and TRBJ2-2; the D is unclear. Germline lookup yields CDR1 MNHEY and CDR2 SMNVEV (reference sequence). Trimming shortened V by 3 bases and J by 6 bases, and 5 bases separated the two germline ends. The CDR3 sequence is 12 residues long. CDR3 DNA sequence: TGTGCCAGCAGTTTGGCAGCCGGGGAGCTGTTTTTT. Translated: CASSLAAGELFF.

J is TRBJ1-1 and V is TRBV4-3; TRBD1 agrees at 7 bases. Unmatched junction bases numbered 0, after V lost 2 bases and J lost 3 bases. Germline V gives CDR1 LGHNA, CDR2 YSLEER. The CDR3 length is 13 residues. The CDR3 nucleotides are TGCGCCAGCAGCCAAACAGGGGACACTGAAGCTTTCTTT. Residues: CASSQTGDTEAFF.

The rearrangement links TRBV10-3 to TRBJ1-2; 7 nucleotides align to TRBD1. Germline trimming cut 7 bases from V and 7 bases from J; bases unmatched to any gene: 9. The CDR3 contains 13 residues. Germline-derived CDR1 and CDR2 are ENHRY and SYGVKD. This CDR3 reads CAITSDTGVGYTF. The CDR3 DNA follows: TGTGCCATCACGTCGGATACAGGGGTTGGCTACACCTTC.

The CDR3 nucleotides read TGTGCCAGCAGCTTAGGTCAGGAGGTTGAAAAACTGTTTTTT. Its protein is CASSLGQEVEKLFF. J is TRBJ1-4 and V is TRBV11-2, with unresolved D. The CDR3 contains 14 residues. V lost 1 base, J lost 7 bases, and 10 bases lay in between. The germline gives CDR1 SGHAT, CDR2 FQNNGV.

The chain joins TRBV18 to TRBJ1-2; a weak D match, TRBD1 (5 bases). CDR3 size: 14 residues. The germline gives CDR1 KGHSH, CDR2 LQKENI. Deletions cut 3 bases from V and 8 bases from J, with 16 bases between. Here the CDR3 reads CASSPGQTSGGYTF. The CDR3 DNA is TGTGCCAGCTCACCCGGACAAACTTCGGGCGGCTACACCTTC. Full variable domain (rest looked up from reference TRBV18 and TRBJ1-2): NAGVMQNPRHLVRRRGQEARLRCSPMKGHSHVYWYRQLPEEGLKFMVYLQKENIIDESGMPKERFSAEFPKEGPSILRIQQVVRGDSAAYFCASSPGQTSGGYTFGSGTRLTVV.

This CDR3 reads CAWSGTGIGGYTF. The CDR3 nucleotides are TGTGCCTGGAGCGGCACAGGGATCGGGGGCTACACCTTC. The chain is built from TRBV30 and TRBJ1-2, with D possibly being TRBD1 (6 bases). Trimming pared 3 bases from V and 8 bases from J, leaving 16 bases between. The CDR3 has 13 amino acids. CDR1 is GTSNPN and CDR2 is SVGIG in the germline V gene (reference sequence).

The chain joins TRBV20-1 to TRBJ2-3; perhaps TRBD2 as D (6 bases). The CDR3 covers 11 residues. CDR1 is DFQATT, CDR2 SNEGSKA, per germline (reference sequence). CDR3 nucleotides: TGCTGCGCGGACTACACAGATACGCAGTATTTT. This translates into CCADYTDTQYF.